The 32 T cell receptor beta chains presented below share a single source sample, sequenced in a study of T cell responses to AZD1222 COVID-19 vaccine. Assay used: immunoSEQ multiplex PCR; TCRdb lists only in-frame clones, some missing. This table has about 150,000 clones, under 95% appearing once. Sequenced here: peripheral blood, sampled on day 0 of AZD1222 vaccination. These receptors originate from an adult in good health.

The V gene is TRBV7-9, the J gene TRBJ2-1; D is possibly TRBD1 (6 bases). The CDR3 extends over 13 amino acids. Looked up from germline, CDR1 is SEHNR and CDR2 is FQNEAQ (reference sequence). The V and J ends lost 3 bases and 5 bases respectively, with 8 bases between them. CDR3 in amino acids: CASSLAGDNEQFF. DNA for the CDR3: TGTGCCAGCAGCTTGGCAGGGGACAATGAGCAGTTCTTC.

This chain links TRBV19 with TRBJ2-5; the match to TRBD1 covers 9 bases. The CDR3 spans 14 residues. The V and J ends lost 6 bases and 2 bases, in that order; junction bases with no gene match: 4. Germline lookup yields CDR1 LNHDA and CDR2 SQIVND (reference sequence). The CDR3: CASSEGTGQETQYF. For the CDR3, the DNA is TGTGCCAGTAGCGAGGGGACAGGGCAAGAGACCCAGTACTTC.

The CDR3 spells CASTATTNEKLFF. For the CDR3, the DNA is TGTGCCAGCACCGCTACAACTAATGAAAAACTGTTTTTT. This chain links TRBV12-3 or TRBV12-4 with TRBJ1-4; no firm D call. Trimming left V 7 bases short and J 0 bases short, with 6 bases between. This CDR3 region has 13 residues.

V usage is TRBV6-2 or TRBV6-3 and J usage is TRBJ2-7; TRBD2 might be the D (5 bases). V was shortened by 4 bases and J by 4 bases, with 20 bases between the two germline ends. CDR1 and CDR2 (germline): MNHEY, SVGEGT. The CDR3 has 16 amino acids. DNA of the CDR3: TGTGCCAGCAGTTTCCTTACGCTAGCCCCGGGGTACGAGCAGTACTTC. Its translation is CASSFLTLAPGYEQYF.

The chain employs TRBV19 and TRBJ2-7; tentative D call: TRBD1 (6 bases). Trimming shortened V by 6 bases and J by 4 bases, and 19 bases separated the two germline ends. The length of the CDR3 is 15 residues. The germline gives CDR1 LNHDA, CDR2 SQIVND (reference sequence). This CDR3 is CASSKEQGNSYEQYF. The CDR3 DNA reads as TGTGCCAGTAGCAAAGAACAGGGCAACTCATACGAGCAGTACTTC.

The rearrangement joins TRBV7-9 to TRBJ2-5; D not resolved. CDR1 is SEHNR, CDR2 FQNEAQ, per germline (reference sequence). The CDR3 consists of 14 residues. Between the trimmed V and J ends, which lost 5 bases and 3 bases, there was a span of 13 bases. CDR3 amino acids: CASSRVSGEETQYF. CDR3 bases: TGTGCCAGCAGCCGTGTATCAGGAGAAGAGACCCAGTACTTC.

J is TRBJ1-1 and V is TRBV18; the match to TRBD1 covers 7 bases. Germline trimming cut 2 bases from V and 1 base from J; bases unmatched to any gene: 7. The CDR3 runs 16 residues. Germline V lookup: CDR1 KGHSH, CDR2 LQKENI. The CDR3 region has the DNA TGTGCCAGCTCACCATTTAAAAAGGGGGCGAACACTGAAGCTTTCTTT. Translating gives CASSPFKKGANTEAFF. The full variable domain, its missing parts supplied by reference TRBV18 and TRBJ1-1, is NAGVMQNPRHLVRRRGQEARLRCSPMKGHSHVYWYRQLPEEGLKFMVYLQKENIIDESGMPKERFSAEFPKEGPSILRIQQVVRGDSAAYFCASSPFKKGANTEAFFGQGTRLTVV.

This clone appeared once. Other nucleotide sequences from this sample produce the same CDR3. V usage is TRBV27 and J usage is TRBJ1-5; perhaps TRBD1 as D (5 bases). The CDR3 sequence is 14 residues long. Germline assignment: CDR1 MNHEY and CDR2 SMNVEV (reference sequence). With 5 bases removed from V and 1 base from J, the gap between germline ends came to 9 bases. The CDR3 DNA follows: TGTGCCAGCAGTCCCCAGGGAAGCAATCAGCCCCAGCATTTT. This codes for CASSPQGSNQPQHF.

This sequence joins TRBV2 and TRBJ1-6; D unresolved. This CDR3 is 15 amino acids long. In germline, CDR1 is SNHLY, CDR2 FYNNEI. Trimming cost V 1 base and J 2 bases, with 6 bases left between them. Here the CDR3 reads CASSEGEPYNSPLHF. The CDR3, as DNA: TGTGCCAGCAGTGAAGGGGAACCCTATAATTCACCCCTCCACTTT.

This rearrangement joins TRBV9 to TRBJ2-3; D is perhaps TRBD1 (6 bases). CDR3 length: 14 amino acids. Trimming left V 6 bases short and J 8 bases short, with 19 bases between. The germline CDR1 and CDR2 sequences are SGDLS and YYNGEE. The CDR3 nucleotides are TGTGCCAGCACCCCCCTAGGGGGAACGCCTACGCAGTATTTT. Protein product: CASTPLGGTPTQYF.

In the case of this clone: The same CDR3 arises from other DNA sequences in this sample as well. The rearrangement joins TRBV7-8 to TRBJ1-5; D is unclear. CDR1 is SGHVS and CDR2 is FQNEAQ in the germline V gene. Trimming cost V 1 base and J 4 bases, with 8 bases left between them. This CDR3 region has 14 residues. This CDR3 is CASSLEGSNQPQHF. The CDR3 nucleotides are TGTGCCAGCAGCTTAGAGGGCAGTAATCAGCCCCAGCATTTT.

The chain employs TRBV6-1 and TRBJ1-4; the D is unclear. The length of the CDR3 is 15 residues. The V gene lost 3 bases and the J gene lost 7 bases, with 15 bases spanning the gap. CDR1 is MNHNS and CDR2 is SASEGT in the germline V gene. The CDR3 nucleotides read TGTGCCAGCAGTGATTATGGCCTGAAAGGTGAAAAACTGTTTTTT. Its translation: CASSDYGLKGEKLFF.

V and J are TRBV5-1 and TRBJ1-2; D ambiguous. V gave up 1 base and J gave up 2 bases, with 9 bases separating them. Germline assignment: CDR1 SGHRS and CDR2 YFSETQ. This CDR3 has 14 residues. The DNA for the CDR3 is TGCGCCAGCAGCTTGTGGGGATCCAACTATGGCTACACCTTC. Translating gives CASSLWGSNYGYTF.

The J gene is TRBJ2-7, the V gene TRBV4-2; 7 bases are a match to TRBD1. Germline assignment: CDR1 LGHNA and CDR2 YNFKEQ. With 0 bases clipped from V and 3 bases from J, the junction kept 5 bases outside the gene matches. The CDR3 consists of 15 residues. The DNA of the CDR3 is TGTGCCAGCAGCCAAGATCAAAACAGGGGCTACGAGCAGTACTTC. Protein product: CASSQDQNRGYEQYF.

The V call is TRBV11-2, the J call TRBJ1-2, with D tentatively TRBD1 (6 bases). The V and J ends lost 6 bases and 3 bases respectively, with 14 bases between them. The CDR3 runs to 14 residues. CDR1 and CDR2 from the germline V gene are SGHAT and FQNNGV. CDR3 in DNA: TGTGCCAGCAGGGACCAGGACAGAGACTATGGCTACACCTTC. This sequence encodes CASRDQDRDYGYTF.

The V call is TRBV19, the J call TRBJ2-3; tentatively, D is TRBD2 (6 bases). This CDR3 is built from 12 residues. Germline CDR1 is LNHDA and CDR2 is SQIVND (reference sequence). V lost 8 bases and J lost 6, with 12 bases in between. CDR3 protein: CASGGISDTQYF. CDR3 DNA sequence: TGTGCCAGTGGAGGGATCTCCGATACGCAGTATTTT.

The chain links TRBV28 to TRBJ1-6; a weak D match, TRBD1 (6 bases). The CDR3 length is 18 residues. The germline V gene encodes CDR1 MDHEN and CDR2 SYDVKM. V lost 6 bases and J lost 9, with 27 bases in between. The CDR3 here is CASSDGRGGPLVGSPLHF. The CDR3 nucleotides are TGTGCCAGCAGCGACGGCAGGGGAGGTCCGTTAGTGGGTTCACCCCTCCACTTT.

This chain joins TRBV7-9 and TRBJ2-1; no reliable D call. The CDR3 runs to 12 residues. CDR1 is SEHNR and CDR2 is FQNEAQ in the germline V gene (reference sequence). Trimming took 1 base from V and 8 from J, leaving 6 bases between them. CDR3 amino acids: CASSLVSDEQFF. CDR3 DNA sequence: TGTGCCAGCAGCTTAGTCAGCGATGAGCAGTTCTTC.

The V and J genes are TRBV9 and TRBJ1-3, with a tentative D call TRBD1 (6 bases). Germline loops: CDR1 SGDLS, CDR2 YYNGEE. This CDR3 comprises 15 residues. The germline V and J ends were trimmed by 4 bases and 3 bases, with 14 bases remaining between them. In DNA, the CDR3 is TGTGCCAGCAGCAACAGCGGGGGCTTTGGAAACACCATATATTTT. Its protein product is CASSNSGGFGNTIYF.

The chain uses TRBV23-1 and TRBJ1-5, with D maybe TRBD1 (6 bases). TRBV23-1 falls under the ORF class, with uncertain function. The CDR3 is made up of 14 amino acids. Trimming left V 7 bases short and J 4 bases short, with 14 bases between. The CDR3 DNA reads as TGCGCCAGCAACCGGACAGTATTAAATCAGCCCCAGCATTTT. Its translation is CASNRTVLNQPQHF.

The chain links TRBV5-1 to TRBJ1-1; unclear D gene. CDR1 SGHRS and CDR2 YFSETQ come from the germline V gene. With 5 bases removed from V and 4 bases from J, the gap between germline ends came to 12 bases. This CDR3 has 13 amino acids. CDR3 sequence: CASREAVLTEAFF. Written as DNA, the CDR3 is TGCGCCAGCAGGGAAGCGGTTCTCACTGAAGCTTTCTTT. The full variable domain, completed using reference TRBV5-1 and TRBJ1-1, is KAGVTQTPRYLIKTRGQQVTLSCSPISGHRSVSWYQQTPGQGLQFLFEYFSETQRNKGNFPGRFSGRQFSNSRSEMNVSTLELGDSALYLCASREAVLTEAFFGQGTRLTVV.

This clone came up a few times. The rearrangement uses TRBV6-1 and TRBJ2-1; D might be TRBD1 (5 bases). CDR1 MNHNS and CDR2 SASEGT come from the germline V gene. This CDR3 has 13 amino acids. V lost 5 bases and J 7 bases, leaving 12 bases between the germline ends. CDR3 coding DNA: TGTGCCAGCAGTAACCAACCAGGGAATGAGCAGTTCTTC. Its protein product is CASSNQPGNEQFF.

The chain is built from TRBV6-1 and TRBJ1-6; 8 positions match TRBD1. After removal of 3 bases from V and 10 bases from J, the junction contained 8 bases not matched to a gene. This CDR3 is 15 amino acids long. Germline lookup yields CDR1 MNHNS and CDR2 SASEGT. CDR3 residues: CASSEYWTGNSPLHF. The CDR3 DNA follows: TGTGCCAGCAGTGAGTACTGGACAGGGAACTCACCCCTCCACTTT.

This chain uses TRBV27 with TRBJ1-1; possibly TRBD1 for D (6 bases). Germline CDR1 and CDR2: MNHEY and SMNVEV (reference sequence). V lost 7 bases and J 4 bases, leaving 22 bases between the germline ends. The CDR3 has 16 residues. The CDR3 reads CASKVGPGASSTEAFF. The CDR3 nucleotides read TGTGCCAGCAAAGTCGGGCCAGGGGCAAGTAGCACTGAAGCTTTCTTT.

This clone showed up just once. The chain links TRBV6-5 to TRBJ1-3; D unclear. Germline V gene lookup returns CDR1 MNHEY and CDR2 SVGAGI. The CDR3 loop spans 14 amino acids. Deletions cut 4 bases from V and 0 bases from J, with 7 bases between. The DNA for the CDR3 is TGTGCCAGCAGTTTCAGTAGCTCTGGAAACACCATATATTTT. Its protein product is CASSFSSSGNTIYF.

This chain joins TRBV19 and TRBJ1-2, with a weak D call TRBD1 (5 bases). The CDR3 runs 13 residues. With 5 bases removed from V and 3 bases from J, the gap between germline ends came to 10 bases. Germline assignment: CDR1 LNHDA and CDR2 SQIVND (reference sequence). The CDR3 is CASSFDRYYGYTF. The CDR3, as DNA: TGTGCCAGTAGTTTCGACAGATACTATGGCTACACCTTC.

J is TRBJ1-3 and V is TRBV24-1; 10 bases align to TRBD1. Germline V gene lookup returns CDR1 KGHDR and CDR2 SFDVKD. The CDR3 contains 20 residues. J lost 0 bases, V lost 3 bases, and 13 bases had no gene match. Here the CDR3 DNA reads TGTGCCACCAGTGATACCGGGACAGGGGCGTCACTGCCCTCTGGAAACACCATATATTTT. It codes for CATSDTGTGASLPSGNTIYF.

For the CDR3, the DNA is TGTGCCAGCAGCTACCCGACTAGCGGGGAGCTGTTTTTT. It yields the protein CASSYPTSGELFF. The rearrangement joins TRBV3-1 (or the pseudogene TRBV3-2) to TRBJ2-2; D possibly corresponds to TRBD2 (6 bases). This CDR3 contains 13 residues. Deletions cut 5 bases from V and 7 bases from J, with 11 bases between. The germline V gene encodes CDR1 LGHDT and CDR2 YNNKEL (reference sequence).

The genes are TRBV7-9 and TRBJ1-1; unclear D gene. Germline assignment: CDR1 SEHNR and CDR2 FQNEAQ (reference sequence). V lost 3 bases, J lost 1 base, and 12 bases lay in between. The CDR3 covers 15 residues. Here the CDR3 DNA reads TGTGCCAGCAGCTTCGCCCAACACCAGAACACTGAAGCTTTCTTT. As protein: CASSFAQHQNTEAFF.

The rearrangement uses TRBV7-3 and TRBJ2-2, with D perhaps TRBD2 (5 bases). Trimming removed 6 bases from V and 5 bases from J, with 10 bases in between. In germline, CDR1 is SGHTA, CDR2 FQGTGA. The CDR3 totals 13 residues. Here the CDR3 DNA reads TGTGCCAGCAGTCAACGGGGTACCGGGGAGCTGTTTTTT. It codes for CASSQRGTGELFF.

V is TRBV6-2 or TRBV6-3 and J is TRBJ2-5; D tentatively fits TRBD1 or TRBD2 (5 bases each). From germline, CDR1 is MNHEY and CDR2 SVGEGT. The CDR3 spans 13 residues. The V end lost 7 bases, the J end lost 2 bases, and 11 bases lay between the germline ends. The CDR3 DNA sequence: TGTGCCAGCACCCCCGAGGGGCAAGAGACCCAGTACTTC. Protein: CASTPEGQETQYF.

The chain uses TRBV7-3 and TRBJ2-1, with no clear D. There are 15 residues in the CDR3. Germline CDR1 SGHTA, CDR2 FQGTGA. V shed 5 bases and J shed 7 bases, with 18 bases lying between them. As DNA, the CDR3 is TGTGCCAGCAGCCCGCCAGGAATAAGTCAGAATGAGCAGTTCTTC. It encodes CASSPPGISQNEQFF.